This T cell receptor (beta chain) was sequenced in a study of T cells in localized non-small cell lung cancer. Points from the study as a whole: A raised T cell density in blood coincided with lengthier overall survival. The study found T cell clonality highest in uninvolved adjacent lung, above tumor.

The V gene lost 6 bases and the J gene lost 0 bases, with 17 bases spanning the gap. The length of the CDR3 is 15 residues. Germline V gene data show CDR1 as SQVTM and CDR2 as ANQGSEA. Remarks on this clone: What it recognizes is unknown.

Produced via immunoSEQ multiplex PCR; TCRdb's table is partial and in-frame only. The sample records about 36,000 clones, roughly 85% being singletons. This TCR was sampled from a woman aged 40-70 years with stage I lung adenocarcinoma. Source: peripheral blood, taken before any cancer treatment. The V call is TRBV29-1, the J call TRBJ1-1; D remains unclear. The CDR3 protein is CSVSSAYYMNTEAFF. CDR3 DNA: TGCAGCGTCTCATCCGCCTATTACATGAACACTGAAGCTTTCTTT.